This TCR beta chain came from a study of blood T cell repertoires in COVID-19. On the study more broadly: Sites in the United States, Italy and Spain provided acute and convalescent COVID-19 samples. PBMCs, B-cell-depleted T cells, or T cells provided the cDNA or gDNA that made up the material.

Assay: immunoSEQ multiplex PCR; the TCRdb copy retains only in-frame clones and omits some. Of some 200,000 clones in the sample, roughly four fifths were seen once. Trimming left V 0 bases short and J 5 bases short, with 9 bases between. CDR1 and CDR2 (germline): SGHNT, YENEEA. This CDR3 contains 14 residues. The sequence came from a woman in her twenties or thirties who had recovered from COVID-19. This chain links TRBV11-3 with TRBJ2-3; D ambiguous. The sample consisted of peripheral blood. The CDR3 coding sequence is TGTGCCAGCAGCTTAGATATGGCGGAAGATACGCAGTATTTT. This translates into CASSLDMAEDTQYF.